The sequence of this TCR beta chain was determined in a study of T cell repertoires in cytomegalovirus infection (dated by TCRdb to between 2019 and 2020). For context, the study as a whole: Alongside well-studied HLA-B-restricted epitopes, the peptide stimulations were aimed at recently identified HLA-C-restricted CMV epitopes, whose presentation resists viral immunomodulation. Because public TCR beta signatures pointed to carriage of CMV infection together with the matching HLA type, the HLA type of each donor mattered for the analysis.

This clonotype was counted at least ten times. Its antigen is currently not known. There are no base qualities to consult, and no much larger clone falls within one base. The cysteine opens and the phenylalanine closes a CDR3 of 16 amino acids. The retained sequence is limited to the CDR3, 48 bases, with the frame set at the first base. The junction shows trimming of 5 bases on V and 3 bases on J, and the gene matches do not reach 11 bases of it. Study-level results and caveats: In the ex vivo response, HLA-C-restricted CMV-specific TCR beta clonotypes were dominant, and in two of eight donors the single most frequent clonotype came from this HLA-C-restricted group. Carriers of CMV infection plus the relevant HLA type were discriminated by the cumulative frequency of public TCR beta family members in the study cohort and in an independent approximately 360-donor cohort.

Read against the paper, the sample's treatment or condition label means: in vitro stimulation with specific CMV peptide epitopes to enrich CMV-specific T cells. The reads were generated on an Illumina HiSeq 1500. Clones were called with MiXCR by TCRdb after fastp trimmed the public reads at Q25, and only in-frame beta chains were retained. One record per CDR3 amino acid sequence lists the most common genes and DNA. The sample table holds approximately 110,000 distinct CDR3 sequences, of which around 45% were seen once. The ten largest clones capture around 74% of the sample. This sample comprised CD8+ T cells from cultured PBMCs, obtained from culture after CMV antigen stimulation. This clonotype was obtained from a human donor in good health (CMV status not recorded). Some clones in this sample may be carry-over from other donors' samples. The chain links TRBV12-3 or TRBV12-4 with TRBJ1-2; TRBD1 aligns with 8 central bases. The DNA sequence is TGTGCCAGCAGTCCCCTATGGACAGGGTCTGACTATGGCTACACCTTC. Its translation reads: CASSPLWTGSDYGYTF.